This entry features one T cell receptor (beta chain) sequence. The time point denotes: patch test 3, about 24 weeks after DPC sensitization. The treatment here: therapeutic diphenylcyclopropenone sensitization with weekly scalp DPC. MiXCR was run by TCRdb on the RACE reads, yielding one entry per CDR3 protein. Of some 110,000 distinct CDR3 sequences in the sample, 30% to 35% were seen once. This entry belongs to a study of human T cells and chemical hapten exposure. The clonotype was recovered from a man aged 35 to 55 with alopecia areata. Some clones in this sample may be carry-over from other donors' samples. The sequencing here drew on whole blood, taken in connection with sensitization to the hapten diphenylcyclopropenone (DPC).

The CDR3 spells CSAPSGGTGYTF. The CDR3 nucleotides read TGCAGTGCTCCTTCAGGCGGAACAGGCTACACCTTC. The chain recombines TRBV20-1 with TRBJ1-2; D remains unclear. Trimming took 5 bases from V and 8 from J, leaving 15 bases between them. The CDR3 is 12 amino acids. From germline, CDR1 is DFQATT and CDR2 SNEGSKA (reference sequence).